Below, one TCR beta chain is given with its context. The sample belongs to a study of blood T cell repertoires in COVID-19. Looking at the study overall: PBMCs, B-cell-depleted T cells, or T cells were the source of the cDNA or gDNA that made up the material.

Authors' processing steps: Researchers report that nucleated cell counts were estimated from reference gene primer amplification. Assay used: immunoSEQ multiplex PCR; TCRdb lists only in-frame clones, some missing. V, J and clone size are those of that table, while D and trimming were read from the DNA. The table lists 100,000 to 150,000 clones, around 76% of them singletons. This clonotype was obtained from a man aged 60-69 years with acute or convalescent COVID-19. The source material was peripheral blood.

This chain's CDR3 is CASSRTRSADTQYF. The DNA for the CDR3 is TGTGCCAGCAGCCGGACTCGGTCGGCGGATACGCAGTATTTT. The chain is built from TRBV7-2 and TRBJ2-3; D possibly corresponds to TRBD2 (5 bases). Germline CDR1 is SGHTA and CDR2 is FQGNSA. Trimming took 5 bases from V and 6 from J, leaving 15 bases between them. The CDR3 extends over 14 amino acids.